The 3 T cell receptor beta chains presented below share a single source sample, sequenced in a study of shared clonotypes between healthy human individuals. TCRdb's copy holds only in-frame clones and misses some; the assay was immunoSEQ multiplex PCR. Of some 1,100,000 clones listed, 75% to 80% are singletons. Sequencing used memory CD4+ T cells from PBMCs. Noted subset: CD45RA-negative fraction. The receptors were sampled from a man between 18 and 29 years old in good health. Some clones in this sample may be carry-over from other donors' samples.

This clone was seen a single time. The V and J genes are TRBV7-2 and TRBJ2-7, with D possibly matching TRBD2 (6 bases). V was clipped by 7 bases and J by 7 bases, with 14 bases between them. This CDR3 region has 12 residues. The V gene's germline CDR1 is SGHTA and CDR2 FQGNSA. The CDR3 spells CASTPGAGEQYF. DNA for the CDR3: TGTGCCAGCACCCCTGGGGCGGGGGAGCAGTACTTC.

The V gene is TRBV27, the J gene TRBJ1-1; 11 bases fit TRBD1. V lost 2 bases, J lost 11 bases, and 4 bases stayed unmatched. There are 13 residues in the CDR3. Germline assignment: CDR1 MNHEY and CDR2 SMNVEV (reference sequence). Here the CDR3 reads CASSLPDRGQAFF. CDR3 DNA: TGTGCCAGCAGTTTACCGGACAGGGGGCAGGCTTTCTTT.

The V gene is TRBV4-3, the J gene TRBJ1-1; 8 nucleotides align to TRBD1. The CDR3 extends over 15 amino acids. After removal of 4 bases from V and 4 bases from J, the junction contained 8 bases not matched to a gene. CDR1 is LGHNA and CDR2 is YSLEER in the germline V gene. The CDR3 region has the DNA TGCGCCAGCAGCCCCTGGGCAGGGGGCGTCACTGAAGCTTTCTTT. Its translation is CASSPWAGGVTEAFF.